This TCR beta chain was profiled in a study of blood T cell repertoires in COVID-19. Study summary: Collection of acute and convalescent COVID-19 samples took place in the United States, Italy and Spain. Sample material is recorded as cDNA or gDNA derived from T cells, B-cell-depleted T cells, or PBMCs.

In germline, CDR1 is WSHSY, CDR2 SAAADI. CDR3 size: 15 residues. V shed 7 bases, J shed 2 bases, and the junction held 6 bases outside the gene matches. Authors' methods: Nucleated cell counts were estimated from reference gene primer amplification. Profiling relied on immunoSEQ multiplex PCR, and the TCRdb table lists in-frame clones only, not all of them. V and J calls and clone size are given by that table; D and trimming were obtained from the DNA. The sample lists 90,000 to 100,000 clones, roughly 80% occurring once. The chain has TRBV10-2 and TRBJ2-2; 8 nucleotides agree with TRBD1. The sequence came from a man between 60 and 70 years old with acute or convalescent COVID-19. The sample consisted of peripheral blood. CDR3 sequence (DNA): TGCGCCAGCACCTCCGGGACAGGAAACACCGGGGAGCTGTTTTTT. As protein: CASTSGTGNTGELFF.